This T cell receptor (beta chain) was sequenced in a study of T cells expressing NK-cell markers. Looking at the study overall: Researchers got TCR beta repertoires out of sorted CD3+CD56+NKG2C+, CD3+CD56+NKG2C- and CD3+CD56-NKG2C+ T cells.

From germline, CDR1 is SGHRS and CDR2 YFSETQ. This CDR3 comprises 15 residues. TCRdb re-called the 5' RACE reads and shows each CDR3 protein once, DNA omitted. The repertoire table contains about 430,000 distinct CDR3 sequences. Sequences were obtained from blood T cells: a sorted CD56 or NKG2C T cell subset, CD4+ or CD8+ T cells, or bulk PBMC T cells (not recorded which). V is TRBV5-1 and J is TRBJ2-1; no DNA is available, so the TRBD2 call from TCRdb remains unchecked. The clonotype was recovered from a woman between 50 and 59 years old in good health. This CDR3 reads CASSEGLAPYNEQFF.